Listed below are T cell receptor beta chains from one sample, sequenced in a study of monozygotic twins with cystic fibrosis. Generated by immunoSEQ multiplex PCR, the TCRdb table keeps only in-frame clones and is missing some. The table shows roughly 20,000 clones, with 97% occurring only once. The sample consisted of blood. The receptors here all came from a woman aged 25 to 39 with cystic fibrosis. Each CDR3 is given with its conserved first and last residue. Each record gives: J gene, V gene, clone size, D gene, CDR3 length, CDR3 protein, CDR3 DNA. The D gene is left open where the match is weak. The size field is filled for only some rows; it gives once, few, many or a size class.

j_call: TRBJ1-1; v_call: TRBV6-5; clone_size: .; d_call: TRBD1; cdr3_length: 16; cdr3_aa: CASSSGTGEGGTEAFF; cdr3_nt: TGTGCCAGCAGTTCCGGGACAGGGGAGGGTGGCACTGAAGCTTTCTTT
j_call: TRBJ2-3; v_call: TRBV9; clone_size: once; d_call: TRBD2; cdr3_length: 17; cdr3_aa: CASSVDDSGGRVDTQYF; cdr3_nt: TGTGCCAGCAGCGTAGACGATAGCGGGGGCCGGGTAGATACGCAGTATTTT
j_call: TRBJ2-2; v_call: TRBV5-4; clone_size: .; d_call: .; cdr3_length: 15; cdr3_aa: CASSLRDPNTGELFF; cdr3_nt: TGTGCCAGCAGCCTCCGGGACCCGAACACCGGGGAGCTGTTTTTT
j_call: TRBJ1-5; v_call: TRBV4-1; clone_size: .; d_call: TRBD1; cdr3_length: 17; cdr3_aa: CASSQVGQGAFPQPQHF; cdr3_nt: TGCGCCAGCAGCCAAGTGGGACAGGGGGCATTTCCTCAGCCCCAGCATTTT
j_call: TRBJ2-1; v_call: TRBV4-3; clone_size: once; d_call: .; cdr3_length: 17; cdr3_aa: CASSQATGSLSYNEQFF; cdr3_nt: TGCGCCAGCAGCCAAGCTACAGGGTCTTTATCCTACAATGAGCAGTTCTTC
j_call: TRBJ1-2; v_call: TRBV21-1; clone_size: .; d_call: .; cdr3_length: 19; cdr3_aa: CASSNSTDRGPVYNYGYTF; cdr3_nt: TGTGCCAGCAGCAATTCCACCGACAGGGGGCCGGTTTATAACTATGGCTACACCTTC
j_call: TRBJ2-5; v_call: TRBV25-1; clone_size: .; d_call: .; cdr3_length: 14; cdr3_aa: CASSERPKGETQYF; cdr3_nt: TGTGCCAGCAGTGAACGGCCTAAGGGAGAGACCCAGTACTTC
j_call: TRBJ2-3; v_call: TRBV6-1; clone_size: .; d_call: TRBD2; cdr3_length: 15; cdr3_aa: CASSEGAGVTDTQYF; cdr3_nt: TGTGCCAGCAGTGAAGGGGCGGGGGTTACAGATACGCAGTATTTT
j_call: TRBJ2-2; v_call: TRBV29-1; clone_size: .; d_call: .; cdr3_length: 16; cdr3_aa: CSVGNPLGAGTGELFF; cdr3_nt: TGCAGCGTTGGAAACCCGTTGGGTGCGGGCACCGGGGAGCTGTTTTTT
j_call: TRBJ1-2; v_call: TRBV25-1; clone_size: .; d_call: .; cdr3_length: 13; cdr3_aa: CASSDQQGYGYTF; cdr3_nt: TGTGCCAGCAGTGATCAACAGGGTTATGGCTACACCTTC
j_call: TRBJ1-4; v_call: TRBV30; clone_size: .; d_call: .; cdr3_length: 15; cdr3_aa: CAWSLGASTNEKLFF; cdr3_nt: TGTGCCTGGAGTCTAGGGGCTTCAACTAATGAAAAACTGTTTTTT
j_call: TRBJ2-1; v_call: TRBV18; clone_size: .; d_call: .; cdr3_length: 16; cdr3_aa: CASSPLLQSSYNEQFF; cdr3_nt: TGTGCCAGCTCACCACTATTACAGTCGTCCTACAATGAGCAGTTCTTC
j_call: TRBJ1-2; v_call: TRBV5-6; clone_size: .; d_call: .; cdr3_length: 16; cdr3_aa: CASSLRTSRVNYGYTF; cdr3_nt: TGTGCCAGCAGCTTGAGGACCAGTAGGGTTAACTATGGCTACACCTTC